This TCR beta chain was sequenced in a study of post-analysis software for immune sequencing data. Whole-study results and caveats: TRBV5-6, TRBV5-1 and TRBV20-1 belonged to a set of about 5 TRBV segments that were more frequent in patients than controls.

Built from TCR beta cDNA, the libraries had unique molecular identifiers in them. Once 1 to 10 million T cells were used, 400,000 to 550,000 cDNA molecules resulted. TCRdb itself ran the PCR reads through MiXCR, one entry per CDR3 protein. The sample has about 540,000 distinct CDR3 sequences, about a third seen once. The CDR3 contains 13 residues. Trimming shortened V by 6 bases and J by 0 bases, and 9 bases separated the two germline ends. Germline-derived CDR1 and CDR2 are SGHRS and YFSETQ. A note on this clonotype: Antigen specificity is unknown.

This receptor was taken from a girl aged 2-17 years with multiple sclerosis. Sequenced: blood. The chain is built from TRBV5-1 and TRBJ1-1; D is unresolved. The CDR3 loop reads CASNSDMNTEAFF. In nucleotides, the CDR3 is TGCGCCAGCAACTCAGACATGAACACTGAAGCTTTCTTT.